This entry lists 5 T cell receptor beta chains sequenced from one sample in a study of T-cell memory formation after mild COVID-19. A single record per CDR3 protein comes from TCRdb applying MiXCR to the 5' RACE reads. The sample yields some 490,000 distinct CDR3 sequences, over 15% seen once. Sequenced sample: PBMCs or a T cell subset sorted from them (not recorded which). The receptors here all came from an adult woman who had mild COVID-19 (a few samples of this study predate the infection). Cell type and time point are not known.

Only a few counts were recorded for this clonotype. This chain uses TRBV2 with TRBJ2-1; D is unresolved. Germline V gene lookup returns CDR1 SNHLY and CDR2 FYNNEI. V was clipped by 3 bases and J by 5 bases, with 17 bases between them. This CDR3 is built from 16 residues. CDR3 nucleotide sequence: TGTGCCAGCAGTGAGGAACGGTATTCGAAGAACAATGAGCAGTTCTTC. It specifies CASSEERYSKNNEQFF.

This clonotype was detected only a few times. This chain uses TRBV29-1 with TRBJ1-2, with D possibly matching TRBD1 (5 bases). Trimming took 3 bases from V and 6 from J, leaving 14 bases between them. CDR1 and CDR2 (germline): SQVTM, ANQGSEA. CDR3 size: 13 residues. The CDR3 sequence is CSVEVAPGHGYTF. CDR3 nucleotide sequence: TGCAGCGTTGAGGTCGCTCCGGGACATGGCTACACCTTC.

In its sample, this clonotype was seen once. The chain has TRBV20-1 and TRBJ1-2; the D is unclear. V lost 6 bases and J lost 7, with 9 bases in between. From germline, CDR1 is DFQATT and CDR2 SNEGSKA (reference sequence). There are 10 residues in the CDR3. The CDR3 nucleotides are TGCAGTGCACCACGGGGTGGCTACACCTTC. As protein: CSAPRGGYTF.

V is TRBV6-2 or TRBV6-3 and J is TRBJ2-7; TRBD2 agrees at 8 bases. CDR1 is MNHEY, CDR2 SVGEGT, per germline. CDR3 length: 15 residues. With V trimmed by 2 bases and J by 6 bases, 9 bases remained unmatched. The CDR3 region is CASSYAAGVPREQYF. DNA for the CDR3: TGTGCCAGCAGTTACGCAGCGGGAGTCCCCCGCGAGCAGTACTTC.

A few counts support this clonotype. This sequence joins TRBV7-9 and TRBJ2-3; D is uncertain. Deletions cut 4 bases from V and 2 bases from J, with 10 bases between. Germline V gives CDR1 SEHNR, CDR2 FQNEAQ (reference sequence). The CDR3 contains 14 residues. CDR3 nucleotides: TGTGCCAGCAGCTCGTCTACTCACACAGATACGCAGTATTTT. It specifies CASSSSTHTDTQYF.